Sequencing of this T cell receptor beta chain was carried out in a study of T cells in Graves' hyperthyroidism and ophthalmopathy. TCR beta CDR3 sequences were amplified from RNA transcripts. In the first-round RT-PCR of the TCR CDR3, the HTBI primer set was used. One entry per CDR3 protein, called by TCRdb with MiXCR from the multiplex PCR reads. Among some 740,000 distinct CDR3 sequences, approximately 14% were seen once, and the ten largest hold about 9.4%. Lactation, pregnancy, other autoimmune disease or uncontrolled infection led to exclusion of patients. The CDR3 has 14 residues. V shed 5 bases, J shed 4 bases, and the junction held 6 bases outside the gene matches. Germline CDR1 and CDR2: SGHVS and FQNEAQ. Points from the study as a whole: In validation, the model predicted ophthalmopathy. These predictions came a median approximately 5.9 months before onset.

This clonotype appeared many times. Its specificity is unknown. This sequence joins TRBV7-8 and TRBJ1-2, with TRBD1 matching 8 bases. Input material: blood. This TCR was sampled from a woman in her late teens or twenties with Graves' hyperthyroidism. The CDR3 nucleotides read TGTGCCAGCAGCCCACGGACAGGGCCCTATGGCTACACCTTC. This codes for CASSPRTGPYGYTF.